This T cell receptor beta chain originates from a study of siplizumab effects on memory and regulatory T cells. Concerning this clone: Antigen unknown.

Study-level results: No more than a minor fraction of alloreactive clones could be traced back to unstimulated subsets. Alloreactive sequences that could be traced to unstimulated CD4+ memory cells showed a significant reduction under siplizumab. A mean of about 70% of mappable alloreactive CD4+ clones were Treg-derived with siplizumab, compared with 26.9% in controls.

The CDR3 spans 13 residues. Germline values: CDR1 SGHVS, CDR2 FNYEAQ. V was pared by 5 bases and J by 5 bases, with 11 bases between. Some clones are missing from TCRdb's copy, which holds only in-frame ones; the method was immunoSEQ multiplex PCR. The data hold about 94,000 clones, with roughly 94% observed a single time. The chain uses TRBV7-6 and TRBJ2-3, with D unresolved. Sequencing used non-Treg CD4+ T cells sorted from blood. The sequence derives from a human donor in good health. CDR3 nucleotide sequence: TGTGCCAGCAGCCCCGCCGTACGAGATACGCAGTATTTT. Translation: CASSPAVRDTQYF. The variable domain in full, with the rest retrieved from reference TRBV7-6 and TRBJ2-3, is GAGVSQSPRYKVTKRGQDVALRCDPISGHVSLYWYRQALGQGPEFLTYFNYEAQQDKSGLPNDRFSAERPEGSISTLTIQRTEQRDSAMYRCASSPAVRDTQYFGPGTRLTVL.